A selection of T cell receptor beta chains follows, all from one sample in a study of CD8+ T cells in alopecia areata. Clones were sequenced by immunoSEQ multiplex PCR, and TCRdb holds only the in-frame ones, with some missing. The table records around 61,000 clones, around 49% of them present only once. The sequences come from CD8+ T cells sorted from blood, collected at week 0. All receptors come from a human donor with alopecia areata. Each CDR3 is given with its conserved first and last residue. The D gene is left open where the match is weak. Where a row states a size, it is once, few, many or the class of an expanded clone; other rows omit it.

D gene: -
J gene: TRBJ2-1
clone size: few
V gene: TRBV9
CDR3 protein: CASSVGRTNNEQFF
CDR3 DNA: TGTGCCAGCAGCGTAGGCCGGACAAACAATGAGCAGTTCTTC

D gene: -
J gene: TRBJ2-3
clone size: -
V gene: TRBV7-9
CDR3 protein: CASSTPKWVRPNDTQYF
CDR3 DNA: TGTGCCAGCAGCACGCCTAAGTGGGTCAGGCCAAACGATACGCAGTATTTT

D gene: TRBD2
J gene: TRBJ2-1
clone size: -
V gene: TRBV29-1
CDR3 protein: CSVAGGLGEQFF
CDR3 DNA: TGCAGCGTAGCGGGAGGGCTCGGTGAGCAGTTCTTC

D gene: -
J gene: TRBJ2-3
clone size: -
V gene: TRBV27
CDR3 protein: CASSPRGRGTQYF
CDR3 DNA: TGTGCCAGCAGTCCTAGGGGACGCGGTACGCAGTATTTT

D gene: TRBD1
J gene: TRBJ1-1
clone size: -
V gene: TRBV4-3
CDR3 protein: CASSQARTLGTGEAFF
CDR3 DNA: TGCGCCAGCAGCCAAGCGAGGACCCTCGGGACAGGTGAAGCTTTCTTT

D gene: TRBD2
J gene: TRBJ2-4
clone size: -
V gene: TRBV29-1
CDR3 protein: CSVSGLAAKNIQYF
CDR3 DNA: TGCAGCGTTTCCGGACTAGCGGCCAAAAACATTCAGTACTTC

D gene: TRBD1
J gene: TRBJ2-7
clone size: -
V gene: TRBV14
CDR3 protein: CASSLGAGGYEQYF
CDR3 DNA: TGTGCCAGCAGCCTAGGGGCAGGGGGCTACGAGCAGTACTTC

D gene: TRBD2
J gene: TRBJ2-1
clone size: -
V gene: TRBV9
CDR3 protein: CASSVGTSINEQFF
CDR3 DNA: TGTGCCAGCAGCGTAGGGACTAGCATTAATGAGCAGTTCTTC

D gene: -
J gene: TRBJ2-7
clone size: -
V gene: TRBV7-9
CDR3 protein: CASGGATYEQYF
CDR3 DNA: TGTGCCAGCGGAGGGGCAACCTACGAGCAGTACTTC

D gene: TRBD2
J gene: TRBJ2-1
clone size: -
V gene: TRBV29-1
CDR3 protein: CSVGPSGRANEQFF
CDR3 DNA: TGCAGCGTTGGACCTAGCGGGAGGGCGAATGAGCAGTTCTTC

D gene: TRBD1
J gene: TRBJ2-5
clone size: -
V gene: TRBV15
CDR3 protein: CATSREKTGQKETQYF
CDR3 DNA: TGTGCCACCAGCAGAGAAAAGACGGGACAGAAAGAGACCCAGTACTTC

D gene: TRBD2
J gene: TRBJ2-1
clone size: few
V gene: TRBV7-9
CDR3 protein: CASSSTSTSGIAEQFF
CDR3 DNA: TGTGCCAGCAGCTCAACCTCGACTAGCGGGATAGCTGAGCAGTTCTTC

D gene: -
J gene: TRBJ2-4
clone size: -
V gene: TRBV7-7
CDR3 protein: CASSLETGRIKNIQYF
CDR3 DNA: TGTGCTAGCAGCTTAGAGACGGGACGGATCAAAAACATTCAGTACTTC

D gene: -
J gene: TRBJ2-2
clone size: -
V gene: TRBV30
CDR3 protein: CAWTGVNTGELFF
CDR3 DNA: TGTGCCTGGACAGGGGTAAACACCGGGGAGCTGTTTTTT

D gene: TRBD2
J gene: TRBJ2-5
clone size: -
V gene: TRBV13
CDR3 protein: CASSQTGERGQETQYF
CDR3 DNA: TGTGCCAGCAGCCAGACCGGCGAGCGGGGGCAAGAGACCCAGTACTTC

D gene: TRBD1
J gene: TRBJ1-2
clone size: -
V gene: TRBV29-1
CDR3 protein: CSGGGSNNYGYTF
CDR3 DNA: TGCAGCGGAGGGGGCTCCAATAACTATGGCTACACCTTC

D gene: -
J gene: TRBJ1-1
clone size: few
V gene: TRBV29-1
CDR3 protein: CSVKNTEAFF
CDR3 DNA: TGCAGCGTAAAGAACACTGAAGCTTTCTTT

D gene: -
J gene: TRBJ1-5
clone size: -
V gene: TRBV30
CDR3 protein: CAWSVSGRNQPQHF
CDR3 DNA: TGTGCCTGGAGTGTCTCAGGGCGCAATCAGCCCCAGCATTTT

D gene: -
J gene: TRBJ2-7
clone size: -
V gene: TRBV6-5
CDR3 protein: CASRLGGAGEQYF
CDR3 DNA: TGTGCCAGCAGACTCGGTGGGGCTGGCGAGCAGTACTTC

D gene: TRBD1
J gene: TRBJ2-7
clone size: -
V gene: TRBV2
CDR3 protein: CASSEGQYPSNSYEQYF
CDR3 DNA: TGTGCCAGCAGCGAGGGACAGTATCCATCGAACTCCTACGAGCAGTACTTC

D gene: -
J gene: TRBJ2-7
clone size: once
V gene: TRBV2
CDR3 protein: CASSVLSAREQYF
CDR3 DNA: TGTGCCAGCAGTGTGTTGTCGGCCAGGGAGCAGTACTTC

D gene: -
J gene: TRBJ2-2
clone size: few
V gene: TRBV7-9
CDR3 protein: CASSFSTGELFF
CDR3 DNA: TGTGCCAGCAGCTTCAGCACCGGGGAGCTGTTTTTT

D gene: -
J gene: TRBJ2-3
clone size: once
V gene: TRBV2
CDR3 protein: CASGDMRGGTDTQYF
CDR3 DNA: TGTGCCAGCGGAGATATGAGGGGTGGCACAGATACGCAGTATTTT

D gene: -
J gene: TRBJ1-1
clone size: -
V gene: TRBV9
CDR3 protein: CASSIGTSTEAFF
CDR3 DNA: TGTGCCAGCAGCATCGGGACATCCACTGAAGCTTTCTTT